Here is one T cell receptor (beta chain) with its context. Its cognate antigen is unknown. The study drew the donors from its approximately 110-subject validation cohort, separate from the roughly 710-subject first cohort. Produced via immunoSEQ multiplex PCR; TCRdb's table is partial and in-frame only. The sample records some 170,000 clones, more than 75% being singletons. The sample is drawn from a study of cytomegalovirus exposure and HLA in healthy donors. Study findings and constraints: Researchers counted approximately 160 TCR beta chains as cytomegalovirus-associated. First-cohort TCR clusters were later found to tend to co-occur in the 130 or so validation repertoires.

Sample: PBMCs. The receptor's source is a woman under 40 in good health and CMV-seronegative.

CDR3 nucleotide sequence: TGTGCCAGTTCAACTAGCGACCTCTACAATGAGCAGTTCTTC. This translates into CASSTSDLYNEQFF. The chain recombines TRBV27 with TRBJ2-1; 7 nucleotides agree with TRBD2. Looked up from germline, CDR1 is MNHEY and CDR2 is SMNVEV (reference sequence). The CDR3 runs 14 residues. V shed 9 bases, J shed 3 bases, and the junction held 8 bases outside the gene matches.